Detailed here is one T cell receptor (beta chain). This CDR3 has 18 residues. Per the germline V gene, CDR1 is KGHSH and CDR2 is LQKENI. The V and J ends lost 2 bases and 4 bases, in that order; junction bases with no gene match: 14. This sample is drawn from a study of blood T cell repertoires in COVID-19. Study at large: The United States, Italy and Spain provided the acute and convalescent COVID-19 samples.

Original analysis: Scientists estimated how many nucleated cells there were by amplifying reference gene primers. Measured with immunoSEQ multiplex PCR; TCRdb has only the in-frame clones, and not every one. V, J and clone size are taken as reported in that table, and D and trimming were inferred from the DNA itself. The table has about 64,000 clones, 75% to 85% seen once. The TCR comes from a woman aged 55-70 years with acute or convalescent COVID-19. The chain joins TRBV18 to TRBJ1-2, with 9 nucleotides matching TRBD1. The source material was peripheral blood. The CDR3 is CASSPNSQGAPRGYGYTF. The CDR3 DNA reads TGTGCCAGCTCACCAAACTCACAGGGGGCGCCCCGTGGCTATGGCTACACCTTC.